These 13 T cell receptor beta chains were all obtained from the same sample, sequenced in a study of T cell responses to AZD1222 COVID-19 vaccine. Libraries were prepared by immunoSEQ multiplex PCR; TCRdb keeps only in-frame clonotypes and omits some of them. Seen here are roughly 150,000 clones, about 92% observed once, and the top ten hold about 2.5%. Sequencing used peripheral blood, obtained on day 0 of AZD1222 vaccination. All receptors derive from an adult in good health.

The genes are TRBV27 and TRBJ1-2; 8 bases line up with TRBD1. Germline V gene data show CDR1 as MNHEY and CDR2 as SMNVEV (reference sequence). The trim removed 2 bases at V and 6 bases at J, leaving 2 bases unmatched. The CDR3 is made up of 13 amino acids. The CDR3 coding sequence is TGTGCCAGCAGTTTACAGGGGGCGGATGGCTACACCTTC. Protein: CASSLQGADGYTF.

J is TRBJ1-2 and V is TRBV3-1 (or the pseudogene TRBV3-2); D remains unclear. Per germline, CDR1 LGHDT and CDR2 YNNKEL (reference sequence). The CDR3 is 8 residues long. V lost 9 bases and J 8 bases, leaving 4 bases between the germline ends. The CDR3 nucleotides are TGTGCCAGTGAAGGCTACACCTTC. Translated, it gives CASEGYTF.

The CDR3 nucleotides are TGTGCCAGCAGTAGACAGGGGGCCCGGAGGGGCTACACCTTC. Encoded protein: CASSRQGARRGYTF. The rearrangement links TRBV7-2 to TRBJ1-2; 10 nucleotides align to TRBD1. This CDR3 has 14 amino acids. CDR1 and CDR2 (germline): SGHTA, FQGNSA. The trim removed 6 bases at V and 8 bases at J, leaving 9 bases unmatched.

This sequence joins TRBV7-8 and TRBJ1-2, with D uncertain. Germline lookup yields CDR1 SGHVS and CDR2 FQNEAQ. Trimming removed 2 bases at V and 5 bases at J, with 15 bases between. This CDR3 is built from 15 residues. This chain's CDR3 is CASSLSADRVYGYTF. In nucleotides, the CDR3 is TGTGCCAGCAGCTTATCAGCAGACCGGGTATATGGCTACACCTTC.

As DNA, the CDR3 is TGTGCCAGCAGCTATTCTAGCGGGAGCTACGAGCAGTACTTC. Amino acid sequence: CASSYSSGSYEQYF. The V gene is TRBV5-5, the J gene TRBJ2-7; TRBD2 matches at 10 bases. The CDR3 loop spans 14 amino acids. With V trimmed by 3 bases and J by 3 bases, 3 bases remained unmatched. From germline, CDR1 is SGHKS and CDR2 YYEKEE (reference sequence).

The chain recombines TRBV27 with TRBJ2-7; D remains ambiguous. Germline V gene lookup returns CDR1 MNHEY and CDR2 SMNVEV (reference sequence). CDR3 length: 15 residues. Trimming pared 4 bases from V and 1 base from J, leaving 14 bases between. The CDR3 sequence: CASSSPSLGSYEQYF. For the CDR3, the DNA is TGTGCCAGCAGTTCCCCCAGCCTGGGTTCCTACGAGCAGTACTTC.

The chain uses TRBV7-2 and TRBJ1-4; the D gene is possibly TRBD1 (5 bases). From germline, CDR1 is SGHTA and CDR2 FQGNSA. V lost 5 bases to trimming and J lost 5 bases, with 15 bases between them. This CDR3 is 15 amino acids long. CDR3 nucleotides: TGTGCCAGCAGCCCCCATCCGGGACTGAATGAAAAACTGTTTTTT. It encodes CASSPHPGLNEKLFF.

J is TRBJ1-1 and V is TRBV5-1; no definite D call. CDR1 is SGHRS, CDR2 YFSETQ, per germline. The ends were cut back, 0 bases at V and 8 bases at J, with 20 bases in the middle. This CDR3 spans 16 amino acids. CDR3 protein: CASSLAPRQVLGEAFF. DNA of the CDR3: TGCGCCAGCAGCTTGGCCCCAAGGCAGGTCTTGGGAGAAGCTTTCTTT. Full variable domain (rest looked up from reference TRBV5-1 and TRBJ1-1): KAGVTQTPRYLIKTRGQQVTLSCSPISGHRSVSWYQQTPGQGLQFLFEYFSETQRNKGNFPGRFSGRQFSNSRSEMNVSTLELGDSALYLCASSLAPRQVLGEAFFGQGTRLTVV.

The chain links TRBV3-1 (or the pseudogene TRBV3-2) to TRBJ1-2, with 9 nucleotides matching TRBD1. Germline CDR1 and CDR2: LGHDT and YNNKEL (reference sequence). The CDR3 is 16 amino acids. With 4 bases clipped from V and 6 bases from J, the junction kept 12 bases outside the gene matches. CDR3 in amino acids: CASSPSWGTGSHGYTF. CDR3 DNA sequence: TGTGCCAGCAGCCCCTCTTGGGGGACAGGGTCACATGGCTACACCTTC.

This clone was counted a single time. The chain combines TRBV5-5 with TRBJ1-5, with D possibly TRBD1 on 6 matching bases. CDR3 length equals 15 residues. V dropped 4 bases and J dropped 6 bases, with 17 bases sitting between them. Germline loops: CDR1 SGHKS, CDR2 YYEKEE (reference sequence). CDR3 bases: TGTGCCAGCAGCCCGGTCGGGGGCGACGGTCAGCCCCAGCATTTT. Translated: CASSPVGGDGQPQHF. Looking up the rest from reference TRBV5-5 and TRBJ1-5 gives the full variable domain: DAGVTQSPTHLIKTRGQQVTLRCSPISGHKSVSWYQQVLGQGPQFIFQYYEKEERGRGNFPDRFSARQFPNYSSELNVNALLLGDSALYLCASSPVGGDGQPQHFGDGTRLSIL.

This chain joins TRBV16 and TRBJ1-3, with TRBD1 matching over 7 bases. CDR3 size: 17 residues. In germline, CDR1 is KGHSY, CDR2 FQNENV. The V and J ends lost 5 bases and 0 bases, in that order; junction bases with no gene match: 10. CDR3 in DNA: TGTGCCAGCAGCGCCTCATACAGGGGTTACTCTGGAAACACCATATATTTT. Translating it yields CASSASYRGYSGNTIYF.

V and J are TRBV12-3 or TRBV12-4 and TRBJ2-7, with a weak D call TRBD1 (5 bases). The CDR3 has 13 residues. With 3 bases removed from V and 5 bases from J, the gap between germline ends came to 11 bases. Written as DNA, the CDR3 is TGTGCCAGCAGTTTTTCGGCAGGGAACGAGCAGTACTTC. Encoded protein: CASSFSAGNEQYF.

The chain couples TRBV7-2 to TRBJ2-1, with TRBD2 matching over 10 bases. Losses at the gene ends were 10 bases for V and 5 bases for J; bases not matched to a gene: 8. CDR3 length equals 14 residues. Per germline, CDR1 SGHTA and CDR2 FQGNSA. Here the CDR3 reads CATDTGLANNEQFF. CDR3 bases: TGTGCCACCGACACGGGACTAGCGAACAATGAGCAGTTCTTC.